The clone carrying this T cell receptor beta chain has just one count. Its cognate antigen is unknown. It was with a sample-barcoded 5' primer and a J-beta primer mix that a second PCR of about 7 to 12 cycles was run. TCRdb re-derived calls from the 5' RACE reads in MiXCR, one entry per CDR3 protein. The sample holds hundreds of thousands of distinct CDR3 sequences, 25% to 35% seen once. The sample is drawn from a study of blood T cells in healthy people across ages. On the study more broadly: When template switching was applied, about one barcoded beta molecule was captured per two T cells.

Study-wide results and caveats: The recorded TCR beta diversity per million T cells decreased in a roughly linear manner with age. Naive T cell percentage strongly correlated with TCR beta diversity.

The CDR3 spans 18 residues. V dropped 5 bases and J dropped 4 bases, with 23 bases sitting between them. Germline-derived CDR1 and CDR2 are SEHNR and FQNEAQ (reference sequence). Sequenced material: blood. The sequence derives from a woman aged 80 or over in good health. The chain joins TRBV7-9 to TRBJ2-2; D perhaps matches TRBD2 (6 bases). CDR3 DNA sequence: TGTGCCAGCAGCCGCCGGGACTTCGGAGAGGGTGGCACCGGGGAGCTGTTTTTT. Its protein product is CASSRRDFGEGGTGELFF.